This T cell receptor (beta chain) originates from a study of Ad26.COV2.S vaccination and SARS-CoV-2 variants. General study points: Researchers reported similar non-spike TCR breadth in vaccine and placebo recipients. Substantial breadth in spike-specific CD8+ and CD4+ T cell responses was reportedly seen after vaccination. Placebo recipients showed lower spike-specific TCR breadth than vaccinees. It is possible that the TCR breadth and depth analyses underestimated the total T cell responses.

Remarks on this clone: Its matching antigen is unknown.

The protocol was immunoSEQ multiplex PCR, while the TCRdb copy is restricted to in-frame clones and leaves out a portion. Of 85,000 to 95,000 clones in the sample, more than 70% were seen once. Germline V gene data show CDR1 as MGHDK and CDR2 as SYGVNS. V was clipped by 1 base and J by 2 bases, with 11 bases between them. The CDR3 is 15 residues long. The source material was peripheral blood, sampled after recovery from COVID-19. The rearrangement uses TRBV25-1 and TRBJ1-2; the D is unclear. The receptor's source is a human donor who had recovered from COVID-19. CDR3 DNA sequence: TGTGCCAGCAGTGAATCTCGGAGCAGGAACTATGGCTACACCTTC. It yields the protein CASSESRSRNYGYTF.